Below, 31 T cell receptor beta chains from the same sample are listed, as sequenced in a study of blood T cells in healthy people across ages. Then a second PCR, running roughly 7 to 11 cycles, was carried out with a sample-barcoded 5' primer and a J-beta primer mix. TCRdb reprocessed the 5' RACE reads with MiXCR, giving one entry per CDR3 protein. The table shows approximately 1.5 million distinct CDR3 sequences, with approximately 32% occurring only once. The sequenced material came from blood. The receptors were sampled from a woman in her twenties or thirties in good health.

This clonotype occurred a few times. This chain joins TRBV7-9 and TRBJ2-3; D is undetermined. The germline V gene encodes CDR1 SEHNR and CDR2 FQNEAQ (reference sequence). The V end lost 3 bases, the J end lost 5 bases, and 9 bases lay between the germline ends. CDR3 size: 13 residues. This chain's CDR3 is CASSFPMVDTQYF. CDR3 DNA: TGTGCCAGCAGCTTCCCCATGGTAGATACGCAGTATTTT.

This clonotype was picked up many times. The rearrangement links TRBV20-1 to TRBJ1-6; weak D call: TRBD1 (5 bases). CDR1 and CDR2 (germline): DFQATT, SNEGSKA (reference sequence). V dropped 1 base and J dropped 7 bases, with 11 bases sitting between them. The length of the CDR3 is 14 residues. CDR3 sequence reads: CSARAAGGNSPLHF. The CDR3 DNA sequence: TGCAGTGCTAGAGCGGCGGGGGGGAATTCACCCCTCCACTTT.

J is TRBJ1-2 and V is TRBV6-9; D remains ambiguous. Deletions cut 5 bases from V and 0 bases from J, with 13 bases between. CDR1 is MNHGY and CDR2 is SVAAGI in the germline V gene. This CDR3 spans 15 amino acids. CDR3 residues: CASSPRRGANYGYTF. The CDR3 nucleotides are TGTGCCAGCAGTCCCCGACGGGGAGCTAACTATGGCTACACCTTC.

This clonotype appeared a few times. J is TRBJ2-1 and V is TRBV5-1; TRBD2 matches at 8 bases. CDR3 length: 17 residues. From germline, CDR1 is SGHRS and CDR2 YFSETQ. V lost 6 bases and J lost 5; bases outside the gene matches: 16. The CDR3 DNA follows: TGCGCCAGCACATTATACTACGGGGGGGCGCGGAACAATGAGCAGTTCTTC. This translates into CASTLYYGGARNNEQFF.

The table lists this clonotype with a few counts. The rearrangement joins TRBV29-1 to TRBJ2-5; no reliable D call. This CDR3 has 16 residues. Germline V gene sequence: CDR1 SQVTM, CDR2 ANQGSEA. Trimming took off 3 bases at V and 2 bases at J, with 19 bases between the two ends. The CDR3 loop is CSVDSPIETFQETQYF. CDR3 coding DNA: TGCAGCGTTGATTCGCCAATCGAAACGTTTCAAGAGACCCAGTACTTC.

This chain connects TRBV4-1 to TRBJ1-1; 11 bases are shared with TRBD1. Trimming at V came to 1 base and at J to 3 bases, leaving 10 bases not matched to a gene. This CDR3 has 18 residues. Per the germline V gene, CDR1 is MGHRA and CDR2 is YSYEKL. The CDR3 sequence: CASSQVIRTGGADTEAFF. DNA of the CDR3: TGCGCCAGCAGCCAAGTTATTAGGACAGGGGGCGCGGACACTGAAGCTTTCTTT.

The J gene is TRBJ2-7, the V gene TRBV9; TRBD1 matches 9 bases. V was pared by 3 bases and J by 4 bases, with 5 bases of the junction left unmatched. In germline, CDR1 is SGDLS, CDR2 YYNGEE. The CDR3 sequence is 14 residues long. The CDR3 DNA follows: TGTGCCAGCAGCGAAAGGACAGGGGAGTACGAGCAGTACTTC. It specifies CASSERTGEYEQYF.

The chain is built from TRBV20-1 and TRBJ1-1, with 7 bases that match TRBD1. Germline V lookup: CDR1 DFQATT, CDR2 SNEGSKA (reference sequence). With 3 bases clipped from V and 10 bases from J, the junction kept 8 bases outside the gene matches. This CDR3 has 12 residues. CDR3 amino acids: CSARGTDAGAFF. The CDR3 DNA reads TGCAGTGCTAGGGGGACAGATGCGGGAGCTTTCTTT.

This clonotype was seen ten or more times. The V and J genes are TRBV4-1 and TRBJ2-2; D is possibly TRBD2 (5 bases). The CDR3 length is 16 residues. The germline V and J ends were trimmed by 1 base and 1 base, with 10 bases remaining between them. The V gene's germline CDR1 is MGHRA and CDR2 YSYEKL. CDR3 nucleotide sequence: TGCGCCAGCAGCCAAGGAGGGCTGAAGAACACCGGGGAGCTGTTTTTT. Amino acid sequence: CASSQGGLKNTGELFF.

The CDR3 region is CSARGGLNYGYTF. The CDR3 DNA reads TGCAGTGCTAGAGGGGGCTTGAACTATGGCTACACCTTC. The gene calls are TRBV20-1 and TRBJ1-2; tentatively, D is TRBD1 (5 bases). Germline V gene data show CDR1 as DFQATT and CDR2 as SNEGSKA (reference sequence). CDR3 length equals 13 residues. Trimming shortened V by 1 base and J by 2 bases, and 8 bases separated the two germline ends.

This clonotype was recorded at least ten times. The rearrangement links TRBV29-1 to TRBJ1-2, with 7 bases lining up with TRBD1. The CDR3 length is 13 residues. The germline V gene has CDR1 SQVTM and CDR2 ANQGSEA. The V and J ends lost 1 base and 5 bases, in that order; junction bases with no gene match: 4. CDR3 in amino acids: CSVEAGRGYGYTF. In DNA, the CDR3 is TGCAGCGTTGAAGCGGGCAGGGGGTATGGCTACACCTTC. Variable domain in full (rest from reference TRBV29-1 and TRBJ1-2): SAVISQKPSRDICQRGTSLTIQCQVDSQVTMMFWYRQQPGQSLTLIATANQGSEATYESGFVIDKFPISRPNLTFSTLTVSNMSPEDSSIYLCSVEAGRGYGYTFGSGTRLTVV.

This clonotype was picked up a small number of times. The V call is TRBV7-9, the J call TRBJ2-1, with D perhaps being TRBD1 or TRBD2 (6 bases each). The J call is in doubt because the DNA end fits TRBJ2-7 better. The CDR3 has 14 residues. Germline lookup yields CDR1 SEHNR and CDR2 FQNEAQ (reference sequence). CDR3 residues: CASSSEGGWYEQYF. CDR3 DNA sequence: TGTGCCAGCAGCTCGGAAGGGGGGTGGTACGAGCAGTACTTC.

The chain's CDR3 is CATSELLLTYEQYF. CDR3 DNA sequence: TGTGCCACTTCAGAGCTTCTACTTACCTACGAGCAGTACTTC. The chain uses TRBV28 and TRBJ2-5, with unresolved D. The J call is doubtful: the DNA matches TRBJ2-7 better. Germline CDR1 is MDHEN and CDR2 is SYDVKM. The CDR3 is 14 amino acids.

In its sample, this clonotype was seen a few times. The V call is TRBV27, the J call TRBJ2-1; unclear D gene. The CDR3 is 17 amino acids. Trimming removed 3 bases from V and 6 bases from J, with 21 bases in between. Germline V gene data show CDR1 as MNHEY and CDR2 as SMNVEV (reference sequence). CDR3 sequence (DNA): TGTGCCAGCAGTTTTCTTATCCGTGCGGTTATCACCAATGAGCAGTTCTTC. Encoded protein: CASSFLIRAVITNEQFF.

Details on this clonotype: A much bigger clone sits one base away, suggesting this may be a read error. This chain joins TRBV11-2 and TRBJ1-1, with no clear D. In germline, CDR1 is SGHAT, CDR2 FQNNGV. This CDR3 region has 12 residues. The V end was cut by 5 bases, the J end by 9 bases, with 13 bases between. CDR3 DNA: TGTGCCAGCAGCCCCTCCAAGGTTAAAGCTTTCTTT. Translation: CASSPSKVKAFF.

V is TRBV5-1 and J is TRBJ1-1; D remains ambiguous. CDR1 and CDR2 from the germline V gene are SGHRS and YFSETQ. This CDR3 has 14 residues. V was pared by 5 bases and J by 1 base, with 12 bases between. The CDR3 here is CASRREISNTEAFF. CDR3 DNA sequence: TGCGCCAGCAGACGGGAAATCTCGAACACTGAAGCTTTCTTT. Together with reference TRBV5-1 and TRBJ1-1, the CDR3 gives the full variable domain: KAGVTQTPRYLIKTRGQQVTLSCSPISGHRSVSWYQQTPGQGLQFLFEYFSETQRNKGNFPGRFSGRQFSNSRSEMNVSTLELGDSALYLCASRREISNTEAFFGQGTRLTVV.

A single count supports this clonotype. DNA of the CDR3: TGTGCCAGCAGCTTAGTCCCGGGACCGTCTAGGGAGCAGTACTTC. Translated: CASSLVPGPSREQYF. The chain recombines TRBV11-2 with TRBJ2-5, with D perhaps TRBD1 or TRBD2 (5 bases each). Germline V lookup: CDR1 SGHAT, CDR2 FQNNGV. V lost 1 base and J 11 bases, leaving 20 bases between the germline ends. This CDR3 has 15 residues. The full variable domain, its missing parts supplied by reference TRBV11-2 and TRBJ2-5, is EAGVAQSPRYKIIEKRQSVAFWCNPISGHATLYWYQQILGQGPKLLIQFQNNGVVDDSQLPKDRFSAERLKGVDSTLKIQPAKLEDSAVYLCASSLVPGPSREQYFGPGTRLLVL.

V and J are TRBV12-3 or TRBV12-4 and TRBJ1-2; D possibly corresponds to TRBD1 (5 bases). This CDR3 spans 14 amino acids. V was pared by 7 bases and J by 4 bases, with 16 bases between. For the CDR3, the DNA is TGTGCCAGCACCCAAGGGTCAGGGTCCTATGGCTACACCTTC. It encodes CASTQGSGSYGYTF.

A remark on this clonotype: This sequence may be a read error, since a much larger clone differs from it by one base. This chain links TRBV20-1 with TRBJ1-2; D is unresolved. Trimming left V 1 base short and J 6 bases short, with 21 bases between. Germline values: CDR1 DFQATT, CDR2 SNEGSKA (reference sequence). CDR3 length: 16 amino acids. The CDR3 sequence: CSARVLGRRAGDGYTF. In DNA, the CDR3 is TGCAGTGCTAGAGTATTAGGACGCCGGGCAGGTGATGGCTACACCTTC.

The chain employs TRBV14 and TRBJ2-7; no reliable D call. V was shortened by 1 base and J by 1 base, with 8 bases between the two germline ends. Germline V gene sequence: CDR1 SGHDN, CDR2 FVKESK. This CDR3 region has 14 residues. The CDR3 loop is CASSQVWSSYEQYF. The CDR3 DNA reads as TGTGCCAGCAGCCAAGTGTGGTCATCCTACGAGCAGTACTTC.

This clonotype was seen a few times. The chain recombines TRBV11-3 with TRBJ2-5; D could derive from TRBD1 or TRBD2 (5 bases each). The CDR3 totals 12 residues. Trimming left V 5 bases short and J 11 bases short, with 15 bases between. The germline V gene encodes CDR1 SGHNT and CDR2 YENEEA. CDR3 in amino acids: CASSRDGFKQYF. The DNA of the CDR3 is TGTGCCAGCAGCCGGGACGGCTTCAAGCAGTACTTC.

The chain is built from TRBV13 and TRBJ2-5, with D perhaps TRBD2 (5 bases). Germline V gene sequence: CDR1 PRHDT, CDR2 FYEKMQ (reference sequence). Trimming cost V 5 bases and J 1 base, with 14 bases left between them. The CDR3 totals 15 residues. CDR3 loop: CASSQGSEAQETQYF. The DNA for the CDR3 is TGTGCCAGCAGCCAAGGGTCGGAGGCCCAAGAGACCCAGTACTTC.

This sequence joins TRBV20-1 and TRBJ2-7, with D possibly being TRBD2 (6 bases). The CDR3 contains 13 residues. Germline lookup yields CDR1 DFQATT and CDR2 SNEGSKA (reference sequence). The V and J ends lost 3 bases and 5 bases respectively, with 14 bases between them. In DNA, the CDR3 is TGCAGTGCTAGCTTCCCCGGGGGACACGAGCAGTACTTC. Residues: CSASFPGGHEQYF.

This clonotype occurred a few times. This sequence joins TRBV29-1 and TRBJ2-5; D tentatively reads TRBD1 or TRBD2 (5 bases each). Looked up from germline, CDR1 is SQVTM and CDR2 is ANQGSEA. V lost 7 bases to trimming and J lost 4 bases, with 22 bases between them. The CDR3 runs to 15 residues. The CDR3 is CSACAGTDRGETQYF. CDR3 in DNA: TGCAGCGCCTGCGCAGGGACGGATAGGGGAGAGACCCAGTACTTC.

The chain employs TRBV20-1 and TRBJ1-1; possibly TRBD1 for D (5 bases). The V end lost 6 bases, the J end lost 3 bases, and 11 bases lay between the germline ends. This CDR3 spans 12 amino acids. In germline, CDR1 is DFQATT, CDR2 SNEGSKA (reference sequence). This CDR3 reads CSALWGYTEAFF. The CDR3 coding sequence is TGCAGTGCCCTTTGGGGGTACACTGAAGCTTTCTTT.

This sequence joins TRBV2 and TRBJ2-3, with TRBD1 identical over 9 bases. V shed 5 bases, J shed 4 bases, and the junction held 10 bases outside the gene matches. The CDR3 is 16 residues long. Germline V gene lookup returns CDR1 SNHLY and CDR2 FYNNEI. The chain's CDR3 is CASSPRTGVYSDTQYF. CDR3 DNA sequence: TGTGCCAGCAGTCCTCGGACAGGGGTTTATTCAGATACGCAGTATTTT.

A few counts support this clonotype. V usage is TRBV5-1 and J usage is TRBJ2-7, with 12 positions matching TRBD2. J lost 5 bases, V lost 3 bases, and 12 bases had no gene match. This CDR3 is built from 17 residues. The germline V gene has CDR1 SGHRS and CDR2 YFSETQ. Written as DNA, the CDR3 is TGCGCCAGCAGCTCCGGACTAGCGGGACGGGCTGGCAACGAGCAGTACTTC. It is translated as CASSSGLAGRAGNEQYF.

The rearrangement links TRBV20-1 to TRBJ1-5, with 10 nucleotides matching TRBD1. This CDR3 spans 15 amino acids. Losses at the gene ends were 3 bases for V and 7 bases for J; bases not matched to a gene: 9. Germline-derived CDR1 and CDR2 are DFQATT and SNEGSKA (reference sequence). The CDR3 here is CSARTGQGRIQPQHF. The CDR3 nucleotides are TGCAGTGCTAGGACGGGACAGGGGAGAATACAGCCCCAGCATTTT.

In this sample, this clonotype turned up a few times. The genes are TRBV27 and TRBJ2-5; 10 bases line up with TRBD2. Trimming at V came to 5 bases and at J to 4 bases, leaving 16 bases not matched to a gene. Germline values: CDR1 MNHEY, CDR2 SMNVEV (reference sequence). The CDR3 length is 18 residues. The CDR3 region is CASSTWTSGAGILETQYF. In nucleotides, the CDR3 is TGTGCCAGCAGTACCTGGACTAGCGGAGCGGGGATCCTAGAGACCCAGTACTTC.

J is TRBJ2-7 and V is TRBV30; weak D call: TRBD2 (6 bases). From germline, CDR1 is GTSNPN and CDR2 SVGIG (reference sequence). This CDR3 comprises 13 residues. Trimming took off 7 bases at V and 4 bases at J, with 17 bases between the two ends. CDR3 loop: CAYRDSHIYEQYF. The CDR3 coding sequence is TGTGCCTACCGGGACTCGCATATTTACGAGCAGTACTTC.

This clonotype was recorded a few times. The chain joins TRBV20-1 to TRBJ2-5, with 9 bases identical to TRBD2. V lost 2 bases and J lost 5; bases outside the gene matches: 12. CDR1 DFQATT and CDR2 SNEGSKA come from the germline V gene (reference sequence). This CDR3 has 16 amino acids. CDR3 coding DNA: TGCAGTGCTAGACCCGCCTGGGCTAGCGGGACCGAGACCCAGTACTTC. Translated: CSARPAWASGTETQYF.